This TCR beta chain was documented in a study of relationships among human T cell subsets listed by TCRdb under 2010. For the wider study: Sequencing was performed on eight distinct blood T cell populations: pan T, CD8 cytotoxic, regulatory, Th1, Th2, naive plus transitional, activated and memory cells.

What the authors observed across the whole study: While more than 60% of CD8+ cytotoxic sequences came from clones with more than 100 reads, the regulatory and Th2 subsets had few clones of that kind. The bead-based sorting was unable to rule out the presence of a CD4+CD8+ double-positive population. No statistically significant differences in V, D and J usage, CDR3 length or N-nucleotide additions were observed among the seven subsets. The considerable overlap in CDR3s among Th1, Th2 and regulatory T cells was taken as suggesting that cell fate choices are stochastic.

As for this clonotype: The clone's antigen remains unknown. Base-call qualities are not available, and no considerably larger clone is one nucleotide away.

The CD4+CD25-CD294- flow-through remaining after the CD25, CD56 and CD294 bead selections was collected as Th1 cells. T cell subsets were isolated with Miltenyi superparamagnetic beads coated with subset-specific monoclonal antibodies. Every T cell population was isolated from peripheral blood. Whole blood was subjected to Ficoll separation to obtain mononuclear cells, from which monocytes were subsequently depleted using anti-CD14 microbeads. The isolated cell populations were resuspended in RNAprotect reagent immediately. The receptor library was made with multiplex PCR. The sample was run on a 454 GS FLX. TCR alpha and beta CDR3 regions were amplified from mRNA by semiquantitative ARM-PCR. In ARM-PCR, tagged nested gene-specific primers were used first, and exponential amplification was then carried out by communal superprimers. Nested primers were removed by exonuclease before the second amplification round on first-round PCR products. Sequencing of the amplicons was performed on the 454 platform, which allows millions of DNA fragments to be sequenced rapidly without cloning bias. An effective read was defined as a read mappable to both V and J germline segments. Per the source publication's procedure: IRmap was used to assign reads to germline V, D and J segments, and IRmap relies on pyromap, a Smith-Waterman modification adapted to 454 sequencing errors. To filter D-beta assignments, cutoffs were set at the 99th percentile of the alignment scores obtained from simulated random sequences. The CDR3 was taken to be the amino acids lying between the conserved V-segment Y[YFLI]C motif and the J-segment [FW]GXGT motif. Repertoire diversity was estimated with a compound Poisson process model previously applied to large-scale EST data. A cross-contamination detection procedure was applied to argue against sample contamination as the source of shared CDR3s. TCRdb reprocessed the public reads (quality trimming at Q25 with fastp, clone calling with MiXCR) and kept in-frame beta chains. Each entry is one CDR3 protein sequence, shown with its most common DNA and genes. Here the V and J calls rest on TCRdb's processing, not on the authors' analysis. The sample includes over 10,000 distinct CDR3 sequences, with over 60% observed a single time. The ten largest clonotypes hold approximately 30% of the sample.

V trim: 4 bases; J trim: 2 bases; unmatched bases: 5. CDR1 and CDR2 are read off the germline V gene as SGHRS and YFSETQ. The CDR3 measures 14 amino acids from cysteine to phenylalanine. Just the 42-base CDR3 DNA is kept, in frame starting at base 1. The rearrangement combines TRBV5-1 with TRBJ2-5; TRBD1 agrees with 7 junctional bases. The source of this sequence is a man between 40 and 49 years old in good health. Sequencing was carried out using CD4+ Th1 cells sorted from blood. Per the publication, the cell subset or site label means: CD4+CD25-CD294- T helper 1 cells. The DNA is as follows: TGCGCCAGCAGCATAAGACAGGGTCAAGAGACCCAGTACTTC. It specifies CASSIRQGQETQYF.